What follows are 15 T cell receptor beta chains derived from one specimen sequenced in a study of tissue T cells after allogeneic stem cell transplantation. This table comes from immunoSEQ multiplex PCR, and its TCRdb copy is limited to in-frame clones, with some not included. Here the sample spans about 1,600 clones, roughly 42% being singletons. Time point in this sample: mouse harvest day 14 after allogeneic transplant. Mouse grafts combined 10^7 T-cell-depleted bone marrow cells with 10^6 splenic CD5+ T cells. Sequencing input: spleen. These receptors were obtained from a female BALB/c mouse given C57BL/6 T cells with graft-versus-host disease after an allogeneic hematopoietic cell transplant.

Concerning this clone: The genes and germline here are from mouse. The sequence runs out 1 residue before the end of the CDR3; the remainder is reconstructed from the germline J gene. The J gene is TRBJ2-7, the V gene TRBV1; 8 nucleotides line up with TRBD2. The CDR3 is 14 amino acids. In germline, CDR1 is NSQYPW, CDR2 LRSPGD (reference sequence). V lost 1 base, J lost 3 bases, and 2 bases stayed unmatched. The CDR3 here is CTCSAGGGRYEQYF. CDR3 DNA (partial): TGCACCTGCAGTGCAGGGGGGGGGCGCTATGAACAGTAC. The full variable domain, with the rest looked up from reference TRBV1 and TRBJ2-7, is VTLLEQNPRWRLVPRGQAVNLRCILKNSQYPWMSWYQQDLQKQLQWLFTLRSPGDKEVKSLPGADYLATRVTDTELRLQVANMSQGRTLYCTCSAGGGRYEQYFGPGTRLTVL.

Concerning this clone itself: Gene names and germline match the mouse. The read gets to within 1 residue of the CDR3 end, and the germline J gene fills in the rest. This chain links TRBV16 with TRBJ2-4; no clear D gene. From germline, CDR1 is SGHSA and CDR2 FRNQAP. V lost 0 bases and J lost 4, with 5 bases in between. This CDR3 has 13 amino acids. The CDR3: CASSLDPKNTLYF. The sequenced part of the CDR3 DNA is TGTGCAAGCAGCTTAGACCCAAAAAACACCTTGTAC.

A word on this clone: Germline and genes here are mouse. The observed sequence ends 1 residue before the CDR3 terminus, with the missing tail filled in from the germline J gene. This chain uses TRBV13-2 with TRBJ2-4; D not certain. Germline CDR1 and CDR2: NNHNN and SYGAGS (reference sequence). Trimming pared 4 bases from V and 0 bases from J, leaving 9 bases between. The CDR3 length is 14 residues. CDR3 DNA (partial): TGTGCCAGCGGTCCTCAGTCTAGTCAAAACACCTTGTAC. Residues: CASGPQSSQNTLY. The entire CDR3 reads CASGPQSSQNTLYF.

Points on this clone: Germline and genes: mouse. The missing CDR3 end, 1 residue past where the read stops, is filled in from the germline J gene. This rearrangement joins TRBV16 to TRBJ1-1; D is uncertain. V lost 3 bases and J 0 bases, leaving 8 bases between the germline ends. Germline loops: CDR1 SGHSA, CDR2 FRNQAP. This CDR3 comprises 14 residues. CDR3 in amino acids: CASSFPGANTEVFF. The CDR3 bases that were read are TGTGCAAGCAGCTTCCCGGGTGCAAACACAGAAGTCTTC.

About this clone itself: Mouse gene names apply. Incomplete CDR3 DNA: TGTGCCAGCAGCCAACCTGGGGGGGTCTATGAACAGTAC. Residues: CASSQPGGVYEQY. The full CDR3 protein is CASSQPGGVYEQYF. The chain is built from TRBV5 and TRBJ2-7; the match to TRBD2 covers 9 bases. The sequence runs out 1 residue before the end of the CDR3; the remainder is reconstructed from the germline J gene. After removal of 2 bases from V and 3 bases from J, the junction contained 2 bases not matched to a gene. The germline V gene has CDR1 LGHNA and CDR2 YNLKQL (reference sequence). The CDR3 has 14 residues.

By share of the sample, this clone is large. The germline and genes are mouse ones. Sequencing ends 1 residue short of the CDR3 end; the germline J gene provides the rest. The V call is TRBV2, the J call TRBJ2-5; 11 nucleotides line up with TRBD2. V was pared by 0 bases and J by 3 bases, with 2 bases of the junction left unmatched. CDR1 and CDR2 from the germline V gene are LGHNA and YSYQKL. CDR3 length: 16 amino acids. CDR3 in amino acids: CASSQEDWGGQDTQYF. The DNA read from the CDR3 is TGTGCCAGCAGCCAAGAAGACTGGGGGGGACAAGACACCCAGTAC. Complete variable domain (other parts from reference TRBV2 and TRBJ2-5): DPKIIQKPKYLVAVTGSEKILICEQYLGHNAMYWYRQSAKKPLEFMFSYSYQKLMDNQTASSRFQPQSSKKNHLDLQITALKPDDSATYFCASSQEDWGGQDTQYFGPGTRLLVL.

By proportion, this clone is large. The gene names given are mouse names. The read stops 1 residue short of the end of the CDR3; the missing end is completed from the germline J gene. The rearrangement uses TRBV16 and TRBJ2-7, with unresolved D. Germline CDR1 is SGHSA and CDR2 is FRNQAP. The CDR3 runs to 12 residues. Trimming stripped 1 base from V and 6 bases from J, with 7 bases between. The sequenced part of the CDR3 DNA is TGTGCAAGCAGCTTAGGGAACAGTGAACAGTAC. The encoded protein is CASSLGNSEQY. The whole CDR3 sequence reads CASSLGNSEQYF. The full variable domain, its missing parts supplied by reference TRBV16 and TRBJ2-7, is NAGVIQTPRHKVTGKGQEATLWCEPISGHSAVFWYRQTIVQGLEFLTYFRNQAPIDDSGMPKERFSAQMPNQSHSTLKIQSTQPQDSAVYLCASSLGNSEQYFGPGTRLTVL.

The table lists this clone with a few counts. Gene names denote mouse genes. The CDR3 end is not reached by the read, which stops 1 residue before it; the germline J gene fills it in. This sequence joins TRBV26 and TRBJ1-1, with 7 bases that match TRBD1. Germline V lookup: CDR1 KGHPV, CDR2 FQNQEV (reference sequence). Trimming removed 3 bases from V and 0 bases from J; junction bases left unmatched: 1. The CDR3 has 14 residues. The CDR3 here is CASSLQGANTEVFF. Partial CDR3 DNA: TGTGCCAGCAGTCTTCAGGGGGCAAACACAGAAGTCTTC.

This clone was counted only a few times. Gene names are mouse gene names. The CDR3 goes on 1 residue after the read ends, and that part is filled in from the germline J gene. This sequence joins TRBV13-3 and TRBJ2-4, with TRBD2 matching over 9 bases. V was clipped by 5 bases and J by 0 bases; unmatched bases: 7. From germline, CDR1 is NNHDY and CDR2 SYVADS. This CDR3 has 16 amino acids. Incomplete CDR3 DNA: TGTGCCAGCAGCTCCGGGACTGGGTTTAGTCAAAACACCTTGTAC. This sequence encodes CASSSGTGFSQNTLY. Given in full, the CDR3 is CASSSGTGFSQNTLYF.

As regards this clone: The gene names here belong to mouse. Read sequence stops 1 residue before the CDR3 end, and the germline J gene provides the missing end. The rearrangement uses TRBV1 and TRBJ1-1; the match to TRBD1 covers 10 bases. Germline V gene lookup returns CDR1 NSQYPW and CDR2 LRSPGD (reference sequence). The V segment lost 4 bases and the J segment 1 base; nucleotides outside the gene matches: 3. CDR3 length: 15 residues. Partial CDR3 DNA: TGCACCTGCAGTGGGACAGGGGGGAGGAACACAGAAGTCTTC. This gives the protein CTCSGTGGRNTEVF. The full CDR3 reads CTCSGTGGRNTEVFF.

In its sample, this clone was seen a few times. Mouse gene names and germline throughout. With the read ending 1 residue before the CDR3 end, the germline J gene is used to fill in that end. The chain links TRBV19 to TRBJ2-3; no definite D call. Trimming took 0 bases from V and 4 from J, leaving 6 bases between them. This CDR3 contains 13 residues. Germline V gene lookup returns CDR1 FNHDT and CDR2 SITEND (reference sequence). CDR3 DNA, as far as it was read: TGTGCCAGCAGTATAGGGCAGACAGAAACGCTGTAT. It specifies CASSIGQTETLY. The entire CDR3 reads CASSIGQTETLYF.

For this clone: The gene names given are mouse names. The sequenced fragment ends 1 residue before the CDR3 boundary, so the rest is inferred from the germline J gene. V is TRBV4 and J is TRBJ2-1; 8 nucleotides line up with TRBD1. The CDR3 spans 14 residues. Per the germline V gene, CDR1 is LGHDT and CDR2 is YNNKQL (reference sequence). Unmatched junction bases numbered 4, after V lost 3 bases and J lost 6 bases. Incomplete CDR3 DNA: TGTGCCAGCAGCTATCAGGGGGCGCTTGCTGAGCAGTTC. It encodes CASSYQGALAEQF. The full-length CDR3 reads as CASSYQGALAEQFF.

Comments on this clone: Gene names and germline match the mouse. Coverage ceases 1 residue before the CDR3 finishes, and the germline J gene fills in the end. The chain couples TRBV3 to TRBJ2-7; D is unclear. CDR1 and CDR2 (germline): SNHLY, FYNGKV (reference sequence). CDR3 length equals 12 residues. The V end was cut by 5 bases, the J end by 0 bases, with 5 bases between. The chain's CDR3 is CASSPSSYEQYF. Incomplete CDR3 DNA: TGTGCCAGCAGCCCGAGCTCCTATGAACAGTAC.

Concerning this clone: Here the gene names and germline are mouse. Read sequence stops 1 residue before the CDR3 end, and the germline J gene provides the missing end. This same CDR3 is encoded by further DNA sequences in the sample. The chain combines TRBV13-1 with TRBJ2-4; a possible D gene is TRBD2 (7 bases). The CDR3 runs 16 residues. Germline assignment: CDR1 NSHNY and CDR2 SYGAGN. Between the trimmed V and J ends, which lost 4 bases and 0 bases, there was a span of 15 bases. The CDR3 DNA, read in part, is TGTGCCAGCAGTCATGGGCCGGGGGGCAGTCAAAACACCTTGTAC. It yields the protein CASSHGPGGSQNTLY. The full-length CDR3 reads as CASSHGPGGSQNTLYF.

This clone showed up just a few times. Gene names are the mouse ones. The read comes to an end 1 residue before the CDR3 does, leaving the germline J gene to fill in the end. The chain employs TRBV29 and TRBJ2-5; D perhaps matches TRBD2 (7 bases). The CDR3 is 15 amino acids. Trimming pared 5 bases from V and 1 base from J, leaving 13 bases between. Germline V CDR1 and CDR2: MSHET, SYDVDS. CDR3 sequence: CASSPGGPHQDTQYF. The sequenced part of the CDR3 DNA is TGTGCTAGCAGTCCCGGGGGGCCCCACCAAGACACCCAGTAC.